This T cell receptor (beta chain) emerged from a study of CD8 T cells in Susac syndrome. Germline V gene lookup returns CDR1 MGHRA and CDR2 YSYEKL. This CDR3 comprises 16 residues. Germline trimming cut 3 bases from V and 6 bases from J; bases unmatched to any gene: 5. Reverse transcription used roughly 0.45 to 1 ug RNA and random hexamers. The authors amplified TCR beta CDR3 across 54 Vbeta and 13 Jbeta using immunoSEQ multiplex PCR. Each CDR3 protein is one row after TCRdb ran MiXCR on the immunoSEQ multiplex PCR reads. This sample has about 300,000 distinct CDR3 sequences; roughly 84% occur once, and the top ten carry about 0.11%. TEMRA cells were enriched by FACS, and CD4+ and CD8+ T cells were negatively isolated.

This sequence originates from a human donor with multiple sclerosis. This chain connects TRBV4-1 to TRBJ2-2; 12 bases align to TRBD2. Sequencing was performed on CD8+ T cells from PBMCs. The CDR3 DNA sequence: TGCGCCAGCAGCCAGTTAGCTAGCGGGAGGGCCGGGGAGCTGTTTTTT. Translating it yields CASSQLASGRAGELFF.